Following are 26 T cell receptor beta chains from one sample sequenced in a study of T cells in Graves' hyperthyroidism and ophthalmopathy. Researchers took RNA transcripts and amplified the TCR beta CDR3 regions from them. First-round RT-PCR of the TCR CDR3 relied on the HTBI primer set. TCRdb redid the calling of the multiplex PCR reads with MiXCR, one entry per CDR3 protein. The repertoire holds around 300,000 distinct CDR3 sequences, with 22% as singletons. The sequenced material came from blood. The receptors derive from a young man with Graves' ophthalmopathy.

This clonotype has a count of ten or more. The V call is TRBV5-1, the J call TRBJ2-7, with a weak D call TRBD2 (6 bases). The V end lost 0 bases, the J end lost 3 bases, and 13 bases lay between the germline ends. The CDR3 is 15 residues long. The germline V gene encodes CDR1 SGHRS and CDR2 YFSETQ. The CDR3 coding sequence is TGCGCCAGCAGCTTGGGTGGGGGGACGGTCTACGAGCAGTACTTC. It is translated as CASSLGGGTVYEQYF.

This clonotype was found many times. This chain connects TRBV6-1 to TRBJ1-3, with no clear D. From germline, CDR1 is MNHNS and CDR2 SASEGT. The CDR3 contains 13 residues. Deletions cut 4 bases from V and 4 bases from J, with 8 bases between. CDR3 DNA sequence: TGTGCCAGCAGTGCCATAATCGGAAACACCATATATTTT. This translates into CASSAIIGNTIYF.

The chain combines TRBV11-3 with TRBJ2-3; TRBD2 might be the D (5 bases). Deletions cut 7 bases from V and 1 base from J, with 21 bases between. CDR3 length: 17 amino acids. The germline V gene encodes CDR1 SGHNT and CDR2 YENEEA. CDR3 nucleotides: TGTGCCAGCACCCCCACCCCCCGGGTCGGGGGCACAGATACGCAGTATTTT. It yields the protein CASTPTPRVGGTDTQYF.

The table lists this clonotype with many counts. Sequence at one end of the junction differs from germline and may be a read error. The chain is built from TRBV3-1 and TRBJ2-4; a weak D match, TRBD2 (8 bases). Germline CDR1 reads LGHDT; CDR2 reads YNNKEL (reference sequence). This CDR3 region has 15 residues. CDR3 nucleotide sequence: TGTGCCAGCACCCAAGGGGGCGGGGGGAAAAACATTCAGTACTTC. Its protein product is CASTQGGGGKNIQYF.

This clonotype was seen at least ten times. The V call is TRBV7-2, the J call TRBJ2-5, with 7 bases lining up with TRBD1. Germline V gene sequence: CDR1 SGHTA, CDR2 FQGNSA. V was pared by 5 bases and J by 5 bases, with 11 bases of the junction left unmatched. The CDR3 has 15 amino acids. The CDR3 region is CASSHDRVVGETQYF. In DNA, the CDR3 is TGTGCCAGCAGCCACGACAGGGTGGTGGGGGAGACCCAGTACTTC.

This clonotype was counted ten times or more. The chain links TRBV2 to TRBJ1-5, with a possible D match to TRBD1 (6 bases). CDR3 length: 13 amino acids. The ends were cut back, 8 bases at V and 5 bases at J, with 13 bases in the middle. From germline, CDR1 is SNHLY and CDR2 FYNNEI. In nucleotides, the CDR3 is TGTGCCAGCGGCGGGGGGCTCTATCAGCCCCAGCATTTT. Translating it yields CASGGGLYQPQHF.

This chain links TRBV15 with TRBJ2-7, with no clear D. The length of the CDR3 is 13 residues. The V end was cut by 3 bases, the J end by 3 bases, with 9 bases between. Looked up from germline, CDR1 is LNHNV and CDR2 is YYDKDF (reference sequence). CDR3 sequence reads: CATSRQAYYEQYF. The CDR3 DNA is TGTGCCACCAGCAGGCAGGCTTACTACGAGCAGTACTTC.

The chain couples TRBV5-1 to TRBJ2-3; TRBD2 matches 10 bases. The CDR3 is made up of 16 amino acids. Germline loops: CDR1 SGHRS, CDR2 YFSETQ. The V gene end was trimmed by 4 bases and the J gene end by 5 bases; junction bases not matched to a gene: 10. DNA of the CDR3: TGCGCCAGCAGCACCACGAAGCGGGAGGGACGAGATACGCAGTATTTT. It is translated as CASSTTKREGRDTQYF.

This chain connects TRBV7-3 to TRBJ2-1, with no clear D. The CDR3 consists of 15 residues. In germline, CDR1 is SGHTA, CDR2 FQGTGA. With 0 bases removed from V and 1 base from J, the gap between germline ends came to 7 bases. CDR3 in amino acids: CASSLTSISYNEQFF. The CDR3, as DNA: TGTGCCAGCAGCTTAACTAGTATATCCTACAATGAGCAGTTCTTC.

This clonotype was seen a few times. The chain has TRBV27 and TRBJ2-1, with TRBD2 matching 7 bases. The trim removed 0 bases at V and 4 bases at J, leaving 3 bases unmatched. CDR3 length: 15 amino acids. From germline, CDR1 is MNHEY and CDR2 SMNVEV (reference sequence). The CDR3 here is CASSLSSGTYNEQFF. Written as DNA, the CDR3 is TGTGCCAGCAGTTTATCAAGCGGGACTTACAATGAGCAGTTCTTC.

This clonotype was seen ten or more times. This CDR3 reads CASSVMGQSYEQYF. The CDR3 nucleotides are TGTGCCAGCAGCGTGATGGGACAGAGCTACGAGCAGTACTTC. This chain joins TRBV13 and TRBJ2-7; TRBD1 matches at 7 bases. This CDR3 contains 14 residues. Trimming removed 5 bases from V and 3 bases from J; junction bases left unmatched: 7. Germline values: CDR1 PRHDT, CDR2 FYEKMQ (reference sequence).

This clonotype has more than one count but fewer than ten. The rearrangement links TRBV20-1 to TRBJ2-1, with D perhaps matching TRBD2 (6 bases). Per germline, CDR1 DFQATT and CDR2 SNEGSKA (reference sequence). V lost 6 bases, J lost 1 base, and 13 bases lay in between. CDR3 length: 14 residues. CDR3 sequence (DNA): TGCAGTGCGGGGAGCGGGCGGTCCTACAATGAGCAGTTCTTC. This codes for CSAGSGRSYNEQFF.

This clonotype was recorded many times. This rearrangement joins TRBV2 to TRBJ2-7, with D perhaps matching TRBD2 (5 bases). The CDR3 length is 14 residues. Trimming stripped 1 base from V and 3 bases from J, with 10 bases between. Germline V gene sequence: CDR1 SNHLY, CDR2 FYNNEI. The CDR3 reads CASSEDGDLYEQYF. CDR3 DNA sequence: TGTGCCAGCAGTGAAGACGGGGATCTCTACGAGCAGTACTTC.

This clonotype was counted a few times. The rearrangement joins TRBV7-9 to TRBJ1-4; the D is unclear. V lost 1 base, J lost 3 bases, and 15 bases lay in between. The CDR3 runs to 17 residues. Germline CDR1 reads SEHNR; CDR2 reads FQNEAQ (reference sequence). CDR3 amino acids: CASSLVEGFGSNEKLFF. The CDR3 DNA is TGTGCCAGCAGCTTAGTGGAAGGGTTCGGGTCTAATGAAAAACTGTTTTTT.

The chain employs TRBV28 and TRBJ2-3; D remains ambiguous. Germline V lookup: CDR1 MDHEN, CDR2 SYDVKM. The CDR3 runs to 14 residues. V shed 2 bases and J shed 1 base, with 7 bases lying between them. CDR3 in amino acids: CASSLVVGTDTQYF. As DNA, the CDR3 is TGTGCCAGCAGTTTAGTTGTAGGCACAGATACGCAGTATTTT.

The CDR3 protein is CASSINGLNEQFF. The CDR3 nucleotides are TGTGCCAGTAGTATCAATGGTTTGAATGAGCAGTTCTTC. J is TRBJ2-1 and V is TRBV19; D not resolved. CDR1 is LNHDA, CDR2 SQIVND, per germline (reference sequence). CDR3 length: 13 amino acids. V was shortened by 3 bases and J by 7 bases, with 10 bases between the two germline ends.

Turning to this clonotype: This may arise from a read error, as a much more abundant clone is one base away. V gene TRBV28 combines with J gene TRBJ2-7; 9 nucleotides match TRBD1. V was pared by 8 bases and J by 4 bases, with 12 bases of the junction left unmatched. The CDR3 is 15 residues long. The germline gives CDR1 MDHEN, CDR2 SYDVKM. CDR3 amino acids: CASVTGTGRNYEQYF. In DNA, the CDR3 is TGTGCCAGCGTTACCGGGACAGGGCGCAATTACGAGCAGTACTTC. Full variable domain (missing parts from reference TRBV28 and TRBJ2-7): DVKVTQSSRYLVKRTGEKVFLECVQDMDHENMFWYRQDPGLGLRLIYFSYDVKMKEKGDIPEGYSVSREKKERFSLILESASTNQTSMYLCASVTGTGRNYEQYFGPGTRLTVT.

Of note for this clonotype: The junction departs from germline at one end; a sequencing error may be responsible. This chain uses TRBV12-3 or TRBV12-4 with TRBJ2-6, with 10 bases identical to TRBD1. The CDR3 is 14 amino acids. CDR3 loop: CASSPRDRGYRPNF. CDR3 in DNA: TGTGCCAGCAGCCCCCGGGACAGGGGCTATCGTCCCAACTTC.

The rearrangement links TRBV6-1 to TRBJ1-2; 11 nucleotides agree with TRBD1. There are 15 residues in the CDR3. V trimming: 5 bases; J trimming: 7 bases; junction bases outside the gene matches: 9. Germline assignment: CDR1 MNHNS and CDR2 SASEGT. The CDR3 loop is CASSWPGQGVGGYTF. The CDR3 DNA reads as TGTGCCAGCAGTTGGCCGGGACAGGGGGTGGGTGGCTACACCTTC.

This sequence joins TRBV3-1 and TRBJ2-3; TRBD2 matches at 13 bases. The CDR3 has 19 residues. Germline V gene lookup returns CDR1 LGHDT and CDR2 YNNKEL (reference sequence). Losses at the gene ends were 0 bases for V and 4 bases for J; bases not matched to a gene: 10. CDR3 region: CASSQDLRTSGRAPDTQYF. As DNA, the CDR3 is TGTGCCAGCAGCCAAGATCTCAGGACTAGCGGGAGAGCCCCAGATACGCAGTATTTT.

The chain carries TRBV2 and TRBJ1-6; 8 positions agree with TRBD1. CDR3 length: 14 amino acids. After removal of 6 bases from V and 4 bases from J, the junction contained 2 bases not matched to a gene. The germline gives CDR1 SNHLY, CDR2 FYNNEI. CDR3 sequence: CASRRTGYNSPLHF. The DNA of the CDR3 is TGTGCCAGCAGAAGGACAGGGTATAATTCACCCCTCCACTTT.

A few counts support this clonotype. V gene TRBV6-1 combines with J gene TRBJ1-5; D is uncertain. The length of the CDR3 is 12 residues. CDR1 is MNHNS, CDR2 SASEGT, per germline. Trimming pared 6 bases from V and 5 bases from J, leaving 8 bases between. The CDR3 region is CASRYDHQPQHF. CDR3 sequence (DNA): TGTGCCAGCAGATATGACCATCAGCCCCAGCATTTT.

A few counts support this clonotype. This chain links TRBV3-1 with TRBJ1-4; D remains unclear. Per the germline V gene, CDR1 is LGHDT and CDR2 is YNNKEL (reference sequence). Trimming shortened V by 3 bases and J by 8 bases, and 13 bases separated the two germline ends. CDR3 length: 14 residues. CDR3 coding DNA: TGTGCCAGCAGCCAGATGGCTTTTCGGGAAAAACTGTTTTTT. As protein: CASSQMAFREKLFF.

This clonotype has only a few counts. CDR3 amino acids: CASSLGGRGIYETQYF. DNA of the CDR3: TGTGCCAGCAGTTTGGGCGGCCGGGGTATCTACGAGACCCAGTACTTC. The chain uses TRBV27 and TRBJ2-5; possible D gene TRBD2, 5 bases. The V end was cut by 3 bases, the J end by 5 bases, with 19 bases between. The CDR3 is made up of 16 amino acids. Germline assignment: CDR1 MNHEY and CDR2 SMNVEV (reference sequence).

The chain uses TRBV29-1 and TRBJ1-1; the D gene is possibly TRBD1 (5 bases). The CDR3 has 14 residues. Per the germline V gene, CDR1 is SQVTM and CDR2 is ANQGSEA. Trimming stripped 2 bases from V and 6 bases from J, with 16 bases between. The CDR3 loop is CSVEIRGRTAEAFF. CDR3 in DNA: TGCAGCGTTGAAATTAGGGGTCGAACGGCTGAAGCTTTCTTT.

V gene TRBV29-1 combines with J gene TRBJ2-5; the D gene is possibly TRBD1 (7 bases). The ends were cut back, 7 bases at V and 7 bases at J, with 13 bases in the middle. CDR3 length equals 11 residues. Germline CDR1 is SQVTM and CDR2 is ANQGSEA. The CDR3 DNA is TGCAGCGGGGGGGACAGCGGGACCCAGTACTTC. Residues: CSGGDSGTQYF.